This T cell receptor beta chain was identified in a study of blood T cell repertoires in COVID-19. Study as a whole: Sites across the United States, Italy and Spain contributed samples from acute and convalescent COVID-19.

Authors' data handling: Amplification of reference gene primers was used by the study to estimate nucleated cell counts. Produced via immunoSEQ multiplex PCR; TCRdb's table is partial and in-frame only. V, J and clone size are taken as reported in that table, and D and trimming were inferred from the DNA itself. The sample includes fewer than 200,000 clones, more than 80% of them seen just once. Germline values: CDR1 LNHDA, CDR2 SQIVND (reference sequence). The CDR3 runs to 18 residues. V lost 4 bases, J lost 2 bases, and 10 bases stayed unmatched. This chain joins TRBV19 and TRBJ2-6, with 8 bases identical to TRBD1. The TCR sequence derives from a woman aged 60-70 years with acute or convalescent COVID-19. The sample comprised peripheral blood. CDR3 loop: CASSNGQGRAAGANVLTF. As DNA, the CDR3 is TGTGCCAGTAGTAATGGACAGGGAAGGGCAGCTGGGGCCAACGTCCTGACTTTC. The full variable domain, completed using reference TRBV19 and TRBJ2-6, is DGGITQSPKYLFRKEGQNVTLSCEQNLNHDAMYWYRQDPGQGLRLIYYSQIVNDFQKGDIAEGYSVSREKKESFPLTVTSAQKNPTAFYLCASSNGQGRAAGANVLTFGAGSRLTVL.